This section outlines one T cell receptor beta chain sequence together with its context. Its target is unknown. The authors prepared the TCRbeta library with unique molecular identifiers. TCRdb ran MiXCR on the PCR reads and lists one entry per CDR3 protein. The table shows some 300,000 distinct CDR3 sequences, with approximately 7.3% occurring only once. This entry comes from a study of T-cell reconstitution after alpha-beta-depleted transplantation in children. Findings of the study overall: Surviving recipient T cells and thymic progenitors underlay high day-60 TCRbeta diversity in some patients. Alpha-beta T cells present about two months after transplant were reported to originate from several hundred expanded graft clones. Among T cells one year after transplant, newly produced cells accounted for most counts and diversity.

This sequence originates from a female patient aged 2 to 10 who had a stem cell transplant for Fanconi anemia, so the T cells may come from the graft donor. The sample in question was peripheral blood, obtained 360 days after TCRalphabeta/CD19-depleted stem cell transplant.

The CDR3 loop reads CATDPGGDTTYEQYF. CDR3 in DNA: TGTGCCACCGATCCTGGGGGGGACACCACCTACGAGCAGTACTTC. The chain combines TRBV19 with TRBJ2-7, with D maybe TRBD2 (7 bases). The V gene lost 10 bases and the J gene lost 2 bases, with 21 bases spanning the gap. Per germline, CDR1 LNHDA and CDR2 SQIVND (reference sequence). The CDR3 totals 15 residues.